The rows below give T cell receptor beta chains drawn from one sample of a study of shared clonotypes between healthy human individuals. Clones were sequenced by immunoSEQ multiplex PCR, and TCRdb holds only the in-frame ones, with some missing. In the table there are about 580,000 clones, roughly 98% of which are singletons. Input material: naive CD8+ T cells sorted from blood. The source of these receptors is a young man in good health. Each CDR3 is given without its conserved first and last residue. The order of the fields is J gene, V gene, CDR3 protein.

j_call: TRBJ2-7
v_call: TRBV28
cdr3_aa: ASSSTYEQY

j_call: TRBJ2-6
v_call: TRBV5-1
cdr3_aa: ASRPTDRSGANVLT

j_call: TRBJ2-7
v_call: TRBV5-1
cdr3_aa: ASSLPRDQLTYEQY

j_call: TRBJ1-5
v_call: TRBV27
cdr3_aa: ASKASGVNQPQH

j_call: TRBJ2-1
v_call: TRBV23-1
cdr3_aa: ASRLAGAHEQF

j_call: TRBJ1-1
v_call: TRBV29-1
cdr3_aa: SVDRTGQNTEAF

j_call: TRBJ2-2
v_call: TRBV7-8
cdr3_aa: ASSLDDREDTGELF

j_call: TRBJ2-6
v_call: TRBV11-2
cdr3_aa: ASSDPSAFGGANVLT

j_call: TRBJ2-7
v_call: TRBV4-1
cdr3_aa: ASSQARAGGSYEQY

j_call: TRBJ2-5
v_call: TRBV7-9
cdr3_aa: ASSGWEAGATETQY

j_call: TRBJ2-7
v_call: TRBV27
cdr3_aa: ASSFLSGGSYEQY

j_call: TRBJ1-5
v_call: TRBV30
cdr3_aa: AWSVRPEQGQPQH

j_call: TRBJ2-2
v_call: TRBV2
cdr3_aa: ASSDSHDRNTGELF

j_call: TRBJ2-2
v_call: TRBV9
cdr3_aa: ASSVRDGELF

j_call: TRBJ2-5
v_call: TRBV10-2
cdr3_aa: ASSSLLGGFQQETQY

j_call: TRBJ1-1
v_call: TRBV11-2
cdr3_aa: ASSLEVITEAF

j_call: TRBJ2-7
v_call: TRBV27
cdr3_aa: ASMSLLLSSYEQY

j_call: TRBJ2-1
v_call: TRBV29-1
cdr3_aa: SVEDRTGVSDNEQF

j_call: TRBJ2-1
v_call: TRBV27
cdr3_aa: ASSIREPPSYNEQF

j_call: TRBJ1-4
v_call: TRBV14
cdr3_aa: ASSPGDRVEKLF

j_call: TRBJ1-5
v_call: TRBV15
cdr3_aa: ATTREGSQPQH

j_call: TRBJ2-2
v_call: TRBV4-2
cdr3_aa: ASSRHPGTSGRKGGELF

j_call: TRBJ2-7
v_call: TRBV27
cdr3_aa: ASSLLGGDEQY

j_call: TRBJ2-3
v_call: TRBV28
cdr3_aa: ASSSREGPPLPDTQY

j_call: TRBJ2-3
v_call: TRBV7-3
cdr3_aa: ASSSTSGGLDTQY

j_call: TRBJ2-7
v_call: TRBV28
cdr3_aa: ASSPLGSGGYEQY

j_call: TRBJ2-1
v_call: TRBV7-2
cdr3_aa: ASSRGNEQF

j_call: TRBJ2-1
v_call: TRBV6-1
cdr3_aa: ASIGTGYNEQF

j_call: TRBJ2-1
v_call: TRBV5-6
cdr3_aa: ASSFGNEQF

j_call: TRBJ2-1
v_call: TRBV4-3
cdr3_aa: ASSQGVSDDYNEQF

j_call: TRBJ2-7
v_call: TRBV11-3
cdr3_aa: ASSLLGSDYEQY

j_call: TRBJ2-3
v_call: TRBV18
cdr3_aa: ASSTGTSAASTDTQY

j_call: TRBJ2-1
v_call: TRBV27
cdr3_aa: ASRAGGPYNEQF

j_call: TRBJ2-7
v_call: TRBV28
cdr3_aa: ASRSRNGASYEQY